The sequence of this TCR beta chain was determined in a study of T cell repertoires in cytomegalovirus infection. TCRdb reanalysed the reads using MiXCR and keeps one entry per CDR3 protein. In the table there are 310,000 or so distinct CDR3 sequences, 8% to 10% of which are singletons. This clonotype was found many times. V gave up 1 base and J gave up 6 bases, with 13 bases separating them. CDR1 and CDR2 (germline): SGHRS, YFSETQ. The CDR3 extends over 15 amino acids. The chain recombines TRBV5-1 with TRBJ2-2; D not certain. The sample consisted of PBMCs. This clonotype was obtained from a human donor in good health (CMV status not recorded). Some clones in this sample may be carry-over from other donors' samples. The CDR3 DNA sequence: TGCGCCAGCAGCTTGAGTCAGCAGATGGCCGGGGAGCTGTTTTTT. Residues: CASSLSQQMAGELFF.